Described below is a single T cell receptor (beta chain) sequence and its context. This entry is derived from a study of blood T cell repertoires in COVID-19. Looking at the study overall: Samples representing acute and convalescent COVID-19 were sourced from the United States, Italy and Spain.

The study drew participants aged about 18 to 95 years from some 25 US areas. As handled by the study authors: Estimates of nucleated cell counts were drawn from the amplification of reference gene primers. TCRdb's table, derived via immunoSEQ multiplex PCR, lists solely in-frame clones and lacks some. V and J calls and clone size are copied from that table; D and trimming were computed from the DNA. The sample lists fewer than 300,000 clones, around nine tenths occurring once. This clonotype was obtained from a woman in her twenties or thirties who had recovered from COVID-19. The sample comprised PBMCs or T cells enriched from blood (not recorded which).

The CDR3 region has the DNA TGCGCCAGCTCGCCGGGACAGAGCTCTGGAAACACCATATATTTT. As protein: CASSPGQSSGNTIYF. This chain connects TRBV5-1 to TRBJ1-3; 7 positions match TRBD1. Germline CDR1 reads SGHRS; CDR2 reads YFSETQ. The CDR3 is made up of 15 amino acids. J was trimmed by 0 bases and V by 7 bases; bases with no gene match: 7. Supplemented by reference TRBV5-1 and TRBJ1-3, the full variable domain reads KAGVTQTPRYLIKTRGQQVTLSCSPISGHRSVSWYQQTPGQGLQFLFEYFSETQRNKGNFPGRFSGRQFSNSRSEMNVSTLELGDSALYLCASSPGQSSGNTIYFGEGSWLTVV.